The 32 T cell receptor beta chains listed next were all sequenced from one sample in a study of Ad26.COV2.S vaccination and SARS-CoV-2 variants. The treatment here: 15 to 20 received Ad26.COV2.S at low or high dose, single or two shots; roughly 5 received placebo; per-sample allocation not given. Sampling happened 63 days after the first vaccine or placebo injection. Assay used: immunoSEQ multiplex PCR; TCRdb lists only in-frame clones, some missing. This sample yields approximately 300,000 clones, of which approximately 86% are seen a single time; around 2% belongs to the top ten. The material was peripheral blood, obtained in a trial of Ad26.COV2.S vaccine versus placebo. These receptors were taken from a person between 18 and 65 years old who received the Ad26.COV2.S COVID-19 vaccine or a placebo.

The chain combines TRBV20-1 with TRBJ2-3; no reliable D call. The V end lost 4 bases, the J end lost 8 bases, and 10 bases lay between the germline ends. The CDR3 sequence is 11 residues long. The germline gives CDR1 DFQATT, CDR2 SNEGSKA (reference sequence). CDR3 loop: CSAKGSGTQYF. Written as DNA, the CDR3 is TGCAGTGCTAAGGGTTCCGGTACGCAGTATTTT.

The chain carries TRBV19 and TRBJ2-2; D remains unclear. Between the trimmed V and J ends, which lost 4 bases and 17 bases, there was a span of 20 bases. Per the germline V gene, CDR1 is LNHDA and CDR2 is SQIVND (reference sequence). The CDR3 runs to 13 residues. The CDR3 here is CASSKTGPLGLFF. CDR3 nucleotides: TGTGCCAGTAGTAAAACGGGCCCCCTAGGATTATTTTTT.

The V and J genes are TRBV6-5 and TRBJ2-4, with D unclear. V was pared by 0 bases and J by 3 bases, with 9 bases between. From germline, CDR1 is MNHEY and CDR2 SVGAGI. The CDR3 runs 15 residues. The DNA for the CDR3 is TGTGCCAGCAGTTACTCCCCCCTGGGCAAAAACATTCAGTACTTC. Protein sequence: CASSYSPLGKNIQYF.

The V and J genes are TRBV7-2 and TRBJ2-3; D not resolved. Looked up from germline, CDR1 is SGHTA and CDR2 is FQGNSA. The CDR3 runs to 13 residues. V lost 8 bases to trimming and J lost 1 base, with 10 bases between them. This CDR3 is CASRPPGTDTQYF. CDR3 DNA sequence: TGTGCCAGCCGCCCCCCGGGCACAGATACGCAGTATTTT.

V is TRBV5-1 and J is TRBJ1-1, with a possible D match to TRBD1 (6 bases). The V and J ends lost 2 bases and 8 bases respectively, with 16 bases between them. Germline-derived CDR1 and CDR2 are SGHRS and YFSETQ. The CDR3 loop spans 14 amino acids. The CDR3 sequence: CASSLQGPKQEAFF. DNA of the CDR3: TGCGCCAGCAGCTTACAGGGCCCAAAGCAGGAAGCTTTCTTT. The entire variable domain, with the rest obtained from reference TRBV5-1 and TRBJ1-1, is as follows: KAGVTQTPRYLIKTRGQQVTLSCSPISGHRSVSWYQQTPGQGLQFLFEYFSETQRNKGNFPGRFSGRQFSNSRSEMNVSTLELGDSALYLCASSLQGPKQEAFFGQGTRLTVV.

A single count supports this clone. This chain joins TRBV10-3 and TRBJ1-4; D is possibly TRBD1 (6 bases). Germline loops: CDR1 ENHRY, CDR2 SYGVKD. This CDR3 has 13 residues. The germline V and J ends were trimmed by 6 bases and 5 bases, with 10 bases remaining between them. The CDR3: CAIRDSPNEKLFF. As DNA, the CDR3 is TGTGCCATCAGGGACAGCCCAAATGAAAAACTGTTTTTT.

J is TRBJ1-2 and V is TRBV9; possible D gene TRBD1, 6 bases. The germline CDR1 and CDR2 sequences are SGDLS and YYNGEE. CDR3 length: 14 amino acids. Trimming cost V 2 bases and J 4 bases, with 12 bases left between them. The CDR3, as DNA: TGTGCCAGCAGCGTTTCCACAGGGCGCTATGGCTACACCTTC. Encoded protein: CASSVSTGRYGYTF.

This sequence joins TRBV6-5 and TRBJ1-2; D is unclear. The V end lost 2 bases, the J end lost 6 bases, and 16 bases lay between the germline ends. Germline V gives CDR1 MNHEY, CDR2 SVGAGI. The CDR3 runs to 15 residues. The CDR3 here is CASSYAQNFRDGYTF. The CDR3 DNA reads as TGTGCCAGCAGTTACGCACAGAACTTTAGGGATGGCTACACCTTC.

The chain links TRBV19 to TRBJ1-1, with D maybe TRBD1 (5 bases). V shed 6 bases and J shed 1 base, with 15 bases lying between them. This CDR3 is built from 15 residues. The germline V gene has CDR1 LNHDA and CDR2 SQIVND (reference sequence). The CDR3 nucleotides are TGTGCCAGTAGCCGGTTCGTGGGGGGGAACACTGAAGCTTTCTTT. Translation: CASSRFVGGNTEAFF.

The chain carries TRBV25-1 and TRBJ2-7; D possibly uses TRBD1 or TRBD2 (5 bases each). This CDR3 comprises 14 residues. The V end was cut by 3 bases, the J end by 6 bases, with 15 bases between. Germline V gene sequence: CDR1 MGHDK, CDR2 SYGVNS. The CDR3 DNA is TGTGCCAGCAGTGAGGTGCGCAGGGAGAGCGAGCAGTACTTC. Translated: CASSEVRRESEQYF.

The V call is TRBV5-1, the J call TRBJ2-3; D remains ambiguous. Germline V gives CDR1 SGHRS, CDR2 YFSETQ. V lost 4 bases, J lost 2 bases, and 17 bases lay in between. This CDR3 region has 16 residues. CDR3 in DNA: TGCGCCAGCAGCCCACTTGTAGGGTCTATCACAGATACGCAGTATTTT. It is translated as CASSPLVGSITDTQYF.

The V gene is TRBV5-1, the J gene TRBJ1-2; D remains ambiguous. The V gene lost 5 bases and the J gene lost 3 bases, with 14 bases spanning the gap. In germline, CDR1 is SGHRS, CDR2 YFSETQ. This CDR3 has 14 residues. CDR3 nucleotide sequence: TGCGCCAGCAGTATCGAAGGGTTCTACTATGGCTACACCTTC. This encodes CASSIEGFYYGYTF.

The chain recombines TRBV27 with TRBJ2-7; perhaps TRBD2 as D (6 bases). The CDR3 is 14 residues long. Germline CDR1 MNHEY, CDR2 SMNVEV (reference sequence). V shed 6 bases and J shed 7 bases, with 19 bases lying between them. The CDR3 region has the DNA TGTGCCAGCAGGCAGGCGGGGCGTTCGTGGGAGCAGTACTTC. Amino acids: CASRQAGRSWEQYF.

The CDR3 loop is CASIKDRGDNEQFF. CDR3 in DNA: TGTGCCAGTATAAAGGACAGGGGAGACAATGAGCAGTTCTTC. This chain joins TRBV19 and TRBJ2-1, with 9 bases fitting TRBD1. The CDR3 covers 14 residues. The V gene end was trimmed by 7 bases and the J gene end by 5 bases; junction bases not matched to a gene: 6. CDR1 is LNHDA, CDR2 SQIVND, per germline (reference sequence).

The CDR3 is CASSTRTGQGTQYF. The CDR3 nucleotides are TGTGCCAGCAGCACGAGGACAGGTCAAGGTACGCAGTATTTT. The chain uses TRBV7-6 and TRBJ2-3; 7 bases are a match to TRBD1. The CDR3 loop spans 14 amino acids. In germline, CDR1 is SGHVS, CDR2 FNYEAQ. Trimming took 5 bases from V and 8 from J; bases not matched to a gene: 10.

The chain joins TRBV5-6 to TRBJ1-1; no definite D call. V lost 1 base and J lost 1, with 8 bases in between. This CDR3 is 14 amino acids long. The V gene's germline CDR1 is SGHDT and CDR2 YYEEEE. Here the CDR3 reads CASSLSPANTEAFF. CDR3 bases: TGTGCCAGCAGCTTGTCCCCAGCGAACACTGAAGCTTTCTTT.

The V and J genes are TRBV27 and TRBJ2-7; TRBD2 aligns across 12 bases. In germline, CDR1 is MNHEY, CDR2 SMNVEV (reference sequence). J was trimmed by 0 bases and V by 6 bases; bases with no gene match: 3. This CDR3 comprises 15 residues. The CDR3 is CASRRTSGVSYEQYF. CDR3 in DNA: TGTGCCAGCAGGCGGACTAGCGGGGTCTCCTACGAGCAGTACTTC.

The CDR3 nucleotides are TGTGCCAGCAGCTTACGTAGCGGGGGATTCAATGAGCAGTTCTTC. Translation: CASSLRSGGFNEQFF. This chain joins TRBV7-2 and TRBJ2-1; TRBD2 matches 9 bases. The CDR3 is 15 residues long. CDR1 and CDR2 from the germline V gene are SGHTA and FQGNSA. V shed 2 bases, J shed 6 bases, and the junction held 5 bases outside the gene matches.

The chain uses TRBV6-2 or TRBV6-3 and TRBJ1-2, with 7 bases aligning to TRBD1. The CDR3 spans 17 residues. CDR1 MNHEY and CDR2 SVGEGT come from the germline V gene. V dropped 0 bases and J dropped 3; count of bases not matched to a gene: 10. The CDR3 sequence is CASSYSPRRTGDYGYTF. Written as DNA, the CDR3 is TGTGCCAGCAGTTACTCCCCCAGGCGGACAGGAGACTATGGCTACACCTTC.

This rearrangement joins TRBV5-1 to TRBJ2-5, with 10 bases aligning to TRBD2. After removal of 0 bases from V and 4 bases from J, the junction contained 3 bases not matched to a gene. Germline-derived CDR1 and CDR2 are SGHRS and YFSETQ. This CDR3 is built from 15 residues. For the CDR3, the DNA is TGCGCCAGCAGCTTGGTGTCTAGCGGGGGAGAGACCCAGTACTTC. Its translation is CASSLVSSGGETQYF.

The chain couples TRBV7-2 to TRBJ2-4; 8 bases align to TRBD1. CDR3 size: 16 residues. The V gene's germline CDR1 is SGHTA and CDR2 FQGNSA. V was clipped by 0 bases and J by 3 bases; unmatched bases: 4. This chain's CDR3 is CASSLAATGVKNIQYF. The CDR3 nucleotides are TGTGCCAGCAGCTTAGCGGCGACAGGGGTCAAAAACATTCAGTACTTC.

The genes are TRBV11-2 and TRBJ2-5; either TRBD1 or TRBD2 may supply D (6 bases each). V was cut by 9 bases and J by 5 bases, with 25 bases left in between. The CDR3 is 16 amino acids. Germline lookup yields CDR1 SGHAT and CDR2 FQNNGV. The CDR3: CASVPGGSRWTETQYF. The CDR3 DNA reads TGTGCCAGTGTACCCGGGGGCTCGAGGTGGACGGAGACCCAGTACTTC.

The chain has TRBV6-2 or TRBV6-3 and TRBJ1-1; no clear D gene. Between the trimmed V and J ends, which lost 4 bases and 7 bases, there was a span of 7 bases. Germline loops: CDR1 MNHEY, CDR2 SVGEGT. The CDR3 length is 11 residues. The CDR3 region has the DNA TGTGCCAGCAGTTCACCACATGAAGCTTTCTTT. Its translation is CASSSPHEAFF.

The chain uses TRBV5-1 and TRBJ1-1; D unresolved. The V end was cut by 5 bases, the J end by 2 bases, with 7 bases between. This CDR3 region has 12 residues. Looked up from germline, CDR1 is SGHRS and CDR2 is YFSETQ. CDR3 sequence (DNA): TGCGCCAGCAGACCCAGTAACACTGAAGCTTTCTTT. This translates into CASRPSNTEAFF.

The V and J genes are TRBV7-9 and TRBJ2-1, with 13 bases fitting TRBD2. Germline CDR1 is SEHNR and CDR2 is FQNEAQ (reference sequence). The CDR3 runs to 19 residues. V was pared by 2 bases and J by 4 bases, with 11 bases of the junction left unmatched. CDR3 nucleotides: TGTGCCAGCAGCTTAAAATTAATGGGACTAGCGGGACAATACAATGAGCAGTTCTTC. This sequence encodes CASSLKLMGLAGQYNEQFF.

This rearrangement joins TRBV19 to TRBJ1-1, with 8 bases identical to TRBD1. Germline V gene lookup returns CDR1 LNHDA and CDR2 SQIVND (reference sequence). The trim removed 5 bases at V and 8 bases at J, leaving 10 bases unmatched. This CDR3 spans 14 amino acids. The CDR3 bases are TGTGCCAGTAGTTCCAGGGGGCGGTTGACGGAAGCTTTCTTT. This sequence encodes CASSSRGRLTEAFF. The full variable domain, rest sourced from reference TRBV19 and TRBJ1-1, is DGGITQSPKYLFRKEGQNVTLSCEQNLNHDAMYWYRQDPGQGLRLIYYSQIVNDFQKGDIAEGYSVSREKKESFPLTVTSAQKNPTAFYLCASSSRGRLTEAFFGQGTRLTVV.

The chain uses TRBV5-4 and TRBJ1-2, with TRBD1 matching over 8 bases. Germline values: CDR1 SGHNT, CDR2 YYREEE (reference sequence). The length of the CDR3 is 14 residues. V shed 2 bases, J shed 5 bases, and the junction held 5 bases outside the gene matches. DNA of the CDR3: TGTGCCAGCAGCTTAACAACAGGGGGTTATGGCTACACCTTC. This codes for CASSLTTGGYGYTF.

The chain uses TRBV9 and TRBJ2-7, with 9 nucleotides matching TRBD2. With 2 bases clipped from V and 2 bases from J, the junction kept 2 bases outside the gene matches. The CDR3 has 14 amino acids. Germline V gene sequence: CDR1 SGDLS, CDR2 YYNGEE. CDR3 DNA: TGTGCCAGCAGCGTGACTAGCGGTCCCTACGAGCAGTACTTC. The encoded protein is CASSVTSGPYEQYF.

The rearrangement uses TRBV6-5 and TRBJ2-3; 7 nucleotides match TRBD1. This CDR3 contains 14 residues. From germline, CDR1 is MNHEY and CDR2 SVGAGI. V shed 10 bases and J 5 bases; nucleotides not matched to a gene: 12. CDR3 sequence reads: CATCRGSKGDTQYF. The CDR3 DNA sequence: TGTGCCACCTGCAGGGGGTCGAAGGGAGATACGCAGTATTTT.

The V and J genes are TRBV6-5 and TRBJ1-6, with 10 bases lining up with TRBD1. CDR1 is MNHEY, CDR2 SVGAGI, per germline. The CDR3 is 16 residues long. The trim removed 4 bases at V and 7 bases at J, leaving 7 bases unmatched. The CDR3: CASSSHDRGPNSPLHF. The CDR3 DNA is TGTGCCAGCAGTTCCCACGACAGGGGGCCGAATTCACCCCTCCACTTT.

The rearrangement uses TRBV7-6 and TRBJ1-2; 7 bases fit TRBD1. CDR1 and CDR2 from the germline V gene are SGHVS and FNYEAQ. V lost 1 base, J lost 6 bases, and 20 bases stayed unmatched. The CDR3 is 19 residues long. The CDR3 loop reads CASSLERGDRSLLTDGYTF. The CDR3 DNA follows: TGTGCCAGCAGCTTAGAGAGGGGGGACAGAAGCCTCCTTACAGATGGCTACACCTTC.

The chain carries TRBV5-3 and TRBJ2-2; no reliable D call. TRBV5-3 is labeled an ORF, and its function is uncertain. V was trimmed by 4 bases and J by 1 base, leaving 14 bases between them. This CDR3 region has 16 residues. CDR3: CARSPPVWGNTGELFF. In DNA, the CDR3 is TGTGCCAGAAGCCCCCCGGTTTGGGGGAACACCGGGGAGCTGTTTTTT.